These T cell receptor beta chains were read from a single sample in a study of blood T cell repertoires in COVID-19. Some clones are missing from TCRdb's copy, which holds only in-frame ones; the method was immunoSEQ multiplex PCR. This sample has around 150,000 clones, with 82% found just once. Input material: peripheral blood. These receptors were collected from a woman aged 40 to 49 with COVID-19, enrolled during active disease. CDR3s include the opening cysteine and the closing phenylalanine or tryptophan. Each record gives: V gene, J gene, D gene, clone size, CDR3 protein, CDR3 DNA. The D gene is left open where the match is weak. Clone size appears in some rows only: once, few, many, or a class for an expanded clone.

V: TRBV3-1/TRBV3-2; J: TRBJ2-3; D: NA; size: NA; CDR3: CASSRRTTVADTQYF; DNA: TGTGCCAGCAGCCGACGGACAACCGTGGCAGATACGCAGTATTTT
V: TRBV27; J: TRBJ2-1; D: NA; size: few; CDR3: CASSPSSGHQEFF; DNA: TGTGCCAGCAGTCCTTCTTCCGGCCATCAGGAGTTCTTC
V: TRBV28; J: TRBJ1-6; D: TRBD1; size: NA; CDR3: CASRASGGNSPLHF; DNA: TGTGCCAGCAGAGCGTCAGGGGGTAATTCACCCCTCCACTTT
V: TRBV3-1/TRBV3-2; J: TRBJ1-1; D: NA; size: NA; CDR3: CASSNGGGRAEAFF; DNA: TGTGCCAGCAGCAACGGAGGCGGGAGAGCCGAAGCTTTCTTT
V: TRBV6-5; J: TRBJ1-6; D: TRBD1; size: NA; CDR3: CASSYSQGAGSPLHF; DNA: TGTGCCAGCAGCTATTCCCAGGGGGCAGGTTCACCCCTCCACTTT
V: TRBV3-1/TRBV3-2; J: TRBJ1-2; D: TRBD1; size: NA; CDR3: CASSQAPGGTLSTNYGYTF; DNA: TGTGCCAGCAGCCAAGCCCCAGGGGGAACCTTATCCACTAACTATGGCTACACCTTC
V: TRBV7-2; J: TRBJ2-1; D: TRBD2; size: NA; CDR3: CASSLGSSGSYNEQFF; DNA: TGTGCCAGCAGCTTAGGTTCCAGCGGGAGTTATAATGAGCAGTTCTTC
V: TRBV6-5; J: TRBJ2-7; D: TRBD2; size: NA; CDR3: CASSTPGLVYEQYF; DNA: TGTGCCAGCAGTACACCGGGACTAGTCTACGAGCAGTACTTC
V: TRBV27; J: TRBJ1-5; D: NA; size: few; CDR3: CASSLGHNQPQHF; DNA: TGTGCCAGCAGTTTGGGGCACAATCAGCCCCAGCATTTT
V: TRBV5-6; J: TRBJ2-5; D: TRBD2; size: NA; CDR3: CASSAAGGSSETQYF; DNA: TGTGCCAGCAGCGCAGCGGGGGGAAGTTCGGAGACCCAGTACTTC
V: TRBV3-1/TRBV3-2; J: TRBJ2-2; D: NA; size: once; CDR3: CASSPVRFGTGELFF; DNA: TGTGCCAGCAGCCCGGTCCGGTTCGGGACCGGGGAGCTGTTTTTT
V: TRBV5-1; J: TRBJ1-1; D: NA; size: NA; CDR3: CASKVYGGSPTEAFF; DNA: TGCGCCAGCAAGGTTTATGGAGGGTCCCCGACTGAAGCTTTCTTT
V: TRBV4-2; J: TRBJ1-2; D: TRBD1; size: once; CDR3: CASSQVSGQSTYGYTF; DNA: TGTGCCAGCAGCCAAGTCTCGGGACAGTCTACCTATGGCTACACCTTC
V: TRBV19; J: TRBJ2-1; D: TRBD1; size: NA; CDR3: CASSFGQGAYNEQFF; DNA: TGTGCCAGTAGTTTCGGACAGGGGGCCTACAATGAGCAGTTCTTC
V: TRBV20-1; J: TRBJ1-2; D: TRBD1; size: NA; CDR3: CSASGATGRYGYTF; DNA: TGCAGTGCTAGTGGTGCGACAGGGAGGTATGGCTACACCTTC
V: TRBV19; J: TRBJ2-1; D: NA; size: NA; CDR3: CATKLAAASSYNEQFF; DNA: TGTGCCACCAAACTGGCAGCGGCTAGCTCCTACAATGAGCAGTTCTTC
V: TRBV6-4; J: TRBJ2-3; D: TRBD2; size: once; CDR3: CASSDQTSGTDTQYF; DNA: TGTGCCAGCAGTGACCAGACTAGCGGCACAGATACGCAGTATTTT
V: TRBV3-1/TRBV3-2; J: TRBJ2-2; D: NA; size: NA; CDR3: CASSQLGGELFF; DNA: TGTGCCAGCAGCCAACTAGGCGGGGAGCTGTTTTTT
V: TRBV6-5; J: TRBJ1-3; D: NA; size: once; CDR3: CASISGNTIYF; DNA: TGTGCCAGTATTTCTGGAAACACCATATATTTT
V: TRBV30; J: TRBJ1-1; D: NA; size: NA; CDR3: CAWRVAGGGNTEAFF; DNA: TGTGCCTGGAGGGTCGCGGGCGGGGGGAACACTGAAGCTTTCTTT
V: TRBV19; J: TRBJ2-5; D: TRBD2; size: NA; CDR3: CASSPLRTSGFQETQYF; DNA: TGTGCCAGTAGTCCCCTCCGGACTAGCGGTTTCCAAGAGACCCAGTACTTC
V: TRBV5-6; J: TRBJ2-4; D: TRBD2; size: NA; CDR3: CASSLAGTSGRRGIQYF; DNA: TGTGCCAGCAGCTTGGCCGGGACTAGCGGGAGGAGGGGCATTCAGTACTTC
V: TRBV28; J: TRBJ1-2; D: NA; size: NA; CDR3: CASSTPPVGGYGYTF; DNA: TGTGCCAGCAGTACACCCCCGGTGGGGGGCTATGGCTACACCTTC
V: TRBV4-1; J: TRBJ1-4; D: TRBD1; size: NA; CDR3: CASSQDGQALGKLFF; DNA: TGCGCCAGCAGCCAAGACGGACAGGCGCTTGGAAAACTGTTTTTT
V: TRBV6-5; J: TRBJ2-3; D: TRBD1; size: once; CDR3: CATLPQGASTDTQYF; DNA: TGTGCCACCCTTCCACAGGGGGCCAGCACAGATACGCAGTATTTT
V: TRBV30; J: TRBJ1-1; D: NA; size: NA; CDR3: CAWTAGSTEAFF; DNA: TGTGCCTGGACGGCGGGTAGCACTGAAGCTTTCTTT
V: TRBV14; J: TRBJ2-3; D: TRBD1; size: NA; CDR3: CASSQPLGQGADTQYF; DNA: TGTGCCAGCAGCCAGCCTTTGGGACAGGGGGCAGATACGCAGTATTTT
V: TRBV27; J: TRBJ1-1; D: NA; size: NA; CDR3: CASSPYRLGYTEAFF; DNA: TGTGCCAGCAGCCCCTACAGGTTGGGGTACACTGAAGCTTTCTTT
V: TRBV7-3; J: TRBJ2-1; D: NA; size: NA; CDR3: CASSLTSLSYNEQFF; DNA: TGTGCCAGCAGCTTAACTAGTCTCTCCTACAATGAGCAGTTCTTC
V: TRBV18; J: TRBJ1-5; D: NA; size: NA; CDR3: CASSPTREKPQHF; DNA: TGTGCCAGCTCACCAACGAGGGAAAAGCCCCAGCATTTT
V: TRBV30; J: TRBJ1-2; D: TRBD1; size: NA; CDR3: CAWSLGTVINYGYTF; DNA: TGTGCCTGGAGTTTAGGGACAGTGATTAACTATGGCTACACCTTC
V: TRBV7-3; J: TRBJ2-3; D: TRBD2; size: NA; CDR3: CASSLLAGTDTQYF; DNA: TGTGCCAGCAGCTTATTAGCGGGAACAGATACGCAGTATTTT
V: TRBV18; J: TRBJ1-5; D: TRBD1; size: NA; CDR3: CASSQRQGANQPQHF; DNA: TGTGCCAGCTCACAGAGACAGGGTGCCAATCAGCCCCAGCATTTT
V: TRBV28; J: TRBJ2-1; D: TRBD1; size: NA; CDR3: CASRRDSILNEQFF; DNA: TGTGCCAGCAGAAGGGACAGTATTCTCAATGAGCAGTTCTTC
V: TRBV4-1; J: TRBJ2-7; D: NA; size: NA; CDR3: CASSQDPRPADEQYF; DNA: TGCGCCAGCAGCCAAGATCCGAGGCCGGCCGACGAGCAGTACTTC
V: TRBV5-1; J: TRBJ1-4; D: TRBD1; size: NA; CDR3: CASSETGGNEKLFF; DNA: TGCGCCAGCAGCGAGACAGGGGGAAATGAAAAACTGTTTTTT
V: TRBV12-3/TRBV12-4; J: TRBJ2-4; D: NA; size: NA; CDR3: CASSRDRNIQYF; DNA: TGTGCCAGCAGTCGTGACAGAAACATTCAGTACTTC
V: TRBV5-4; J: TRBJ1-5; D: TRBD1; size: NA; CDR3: CASSLAPGGGQPQHF; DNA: TGTGCCAGCAGCTTGGCCCCAGGGGGCGGTCAGCCCCAGCATTTT
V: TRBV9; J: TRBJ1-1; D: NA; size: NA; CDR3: CASSAGPGGQGPAFF; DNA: TGTGCCAGCAGCGCGGGACCGGGCGGGCAGGGGCCCGCTTTCTTT
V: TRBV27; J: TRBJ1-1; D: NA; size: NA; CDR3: CASSFDRINTEAFF; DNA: TGTGCCAGCAGCTTCGACAGGATCAACACTGAAGCTTTCTTT
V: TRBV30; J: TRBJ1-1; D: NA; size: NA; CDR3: CAWSAGNTEAFF; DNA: TGTGCCTGGAGTGCGGGGAACACTGAAGCTTTCTTT
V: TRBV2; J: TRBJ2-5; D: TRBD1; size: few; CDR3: CASGTGGLETQYF; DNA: TGTGCCAGCGGGACAGGGGGCTTAGAGACCCAGTACTTC
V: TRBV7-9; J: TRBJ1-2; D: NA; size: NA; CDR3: CASSLSSQGYGYTF; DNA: TGTGCCAGCAGCTTGAGTTCACAGGGCTATGGCTACACCTTC
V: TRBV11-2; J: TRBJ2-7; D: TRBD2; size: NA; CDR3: CASRTSGNYEQYF; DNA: TGTGCCAGCCGGACTAGCGGGAACTACGAGCAGTACTTC
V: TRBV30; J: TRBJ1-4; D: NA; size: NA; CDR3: CAWSVLRTNSRGEKLFF; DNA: TGTGCCTGGAGTGTATTAAGGACAAACAGTCGCGGTGAAAAACTGTTTTTT
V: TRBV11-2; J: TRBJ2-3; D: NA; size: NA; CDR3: CASSLYGQSTDTQYF; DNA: TGTGCCAGCAGCTTATATGGTCAGAGCACAGATACGCAGTATTTT
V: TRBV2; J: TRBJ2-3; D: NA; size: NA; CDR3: CASSEGQSGDTQYF; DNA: TGTGCCAGCAGTGAAGGACAGTCCGGAGATACGCAGTATTTT
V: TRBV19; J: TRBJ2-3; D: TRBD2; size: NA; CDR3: CASSIETSGGLTDTQYF; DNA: TGTGCCAGTAGTATAGAGACTAGCGGGGGCCTCACAGATACGCAGTATTTT
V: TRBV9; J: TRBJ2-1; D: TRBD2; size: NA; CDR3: CASSVDSPAGVRNEQFF; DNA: TGTGCCAGCAGCGTAGATAGTCCAGCGGGAGTTAGGAATGAGCAGTTCTTC
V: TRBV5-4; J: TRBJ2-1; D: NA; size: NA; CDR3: CASSLEIGTPRRDEQFF; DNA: TGTGCCAGCAGCTTGGAGATTGGGACTCCGAGGAGGGATGAGCAGTTCTTC
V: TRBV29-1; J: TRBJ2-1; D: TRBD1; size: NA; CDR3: CSVRDRGLPNEQFF; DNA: TGCAGCGTGCGCGACAGGGGGCTTCCCAATGAGCAGTTCTTC
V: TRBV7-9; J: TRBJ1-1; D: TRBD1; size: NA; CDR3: CASSRAGTATEAFF; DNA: TGTGCCAGCAGCCGCGCCGGGACAGCCACTGAAGCTTTCTTT
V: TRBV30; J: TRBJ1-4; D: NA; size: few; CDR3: CAWSIAGGDSEKLFF; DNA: TGTGCCTGGAGTATTGCGGGGGGGGATAGTGAAAAACTGTTTTTT